This TCR beta chain was obtained from a study of control samples from healthy donors and cancer patients (dated by TCRdb to 2018 to 2021). About this clone: Its antigen is unknown. No base qualities exist here, and no much larger clone lies one base off it.

Libraries came from the immunoSEQ multiplex PCR assay. TCRdb mirrors the immuneACCESS table, restricted to in-frame sequences. Some clones are absent from its copies; in checked studies, under half trace to an unresolved V gene, and the reason for the others is unknown. The sample contains tens of thousands of clones, roughly nine tenths of them found a single time. The top ten hold about 10% of the sample. Sequenced material: PBMCs. This clonotype originated in a woman aged 45 to 65 with colorectal cancer.

The CDR3 protein is CAWRSWTEAFF. The nucleotides are TGTGCCTGGAGGTCATGGACTGAAGCTTTCTTT. The sequence joins TRBV30 to TRBJ1-1; no D gene can be assigned with confidence. The CDR3 holds 11 amino acids from the cysteine to the phenylalanine. The kept DNA is CDR3 alone, 33 bases in frame from the first base. Relative to germline, V is 3 bases shorter and J is 5 bases shorter, with 7 bases between their ends. The germline V gene (reference sequence) gives CDR1 as GTSNPN and CDR2 as SVGIG.